These T cell receptor beta chains were read from a single sample in a study of technical replicates of blood from several donors. The protocol was immunoSEQ multiplex PCR, while the TCRdb copy is restricted to in-frame clones and leaves out a portion. The sample yields about 97,000 clones, roughly 95% seen once. Sequencing used T cells isolated from PBMCs. The source of these receptors is a human donor in good health. The CDR3 runs from the conserved cysteine through the conserved F or W. A D gene is named only where the DNA matches it firmly. The size entry is marked missing in some rows and otherwise reads once, few, many or a size class.

>TRBJ2-7|-|TRBV21-1|-
CASSKRDRGREQYF
TGTGCCAGCAGCAAACGGGACAGGGGGCGCGAGCAGTACTTC
>TRBJ2-1|-|TRBV6-5|-
CASSYGLGGEQFF
TGTGCCAGCAGTTACGGACTAGGGGGTGAGCAGTTCTTC
>TRBJ1-2|-|TRBV5-5|-
CASSLRAYGYTF
TGTGCCAGCAGCTTGCGCGCCTATGGCTACACCTTC
>TRBJ2-1|TRBD1|TRBV19|-
CASSRDRFNEQFF
TGTGCCAGTAGTAGGGACAGATTCAATGAGCAGTTCTTC
>TRBJ2-5|-|TRBV25-1|-
CASSDTNQETQYF
TGTGCCAGCAGCGACACCAACCAAGAGACCCAGTACTTC
>TRBJ1-2|TRBD1|TRBV28|-
CASSPRQGLANYGYTF
TGTGCCAGCAGTCCGAGACAGGGGTTAGCTAACTATGGCTACACCTTC
>TRBJ2-7|TRBD2|TRBV10-3|-
CAITAGGPWDEQYF
TGTGCCATCACCGCGGGAGGGCCTTGGGACGAGCAGTACTTC
>TRBJ2-2|-|TRBV7-7|-
CASSLREEDGELFF
TGTGCCAGCAGCCTCAGGGAGGAGGACGGGGAGCTGTTTTTT
>TRBJ1-2|TRBD1|TRBV9|-
CASSVGQGDGYTF
TGTGCCAGCAGCGTAGGACAGGGAGATGGCTACACCTTC
>TRBJ2-1|TRBD2|TRBV15|once
CATSRDTSGNNEQFF
TGTGCCACCAGCAGAGACACTAGCGGGAACAATGAGCAGTTCTTC
>TRBJ2-7|-|TRBV5-1|-
CASSPRDILYEQYF
TGCGCCAGCAGCCCACGGGACATCCTCTACGAGCAGTACTTC